The 30 T cell receptor beta chains in this list originate from one sample, sequenced in a study of identical twins. A single record per CDR3 protein comes from TCRdb applying MiXCR to the 5' RACE reads. This sample carries about 700,000 distinct CDR3 sequences, roughly 6% of them seen once, and the ten largest clones take approximately 2%. Sequencing was done on a sample of naive T cells sorted from blood. Receptors originate from a man younger than 30 in good health.

This clonotype was seen at least ten times. The chain has TRBV4-2 and TRBJ2-4; possibly TRBD1 for D (5 bases). CDR3 size: 15 residues. Germline assignment: CDR1 LGHNA and CDR2 YNFKEQ. Trimming took 1 base from V and 5 from J, leaving 12 bases between them. The CDR3 reads CASSQVEGVENIQYF. In DNA form, the CDR3 reads TGTGCCAGCAGCCAAGTTGAAGGGGTCGAAAACATTCAGTACTTC.

In this sample, this clonotype turned up once. The chain carries TRBV6-2 or TRBV6-3 and TRBJ2-7; 10 bases map to TRBD2. The CDR3 is made up of 19 amino acids. Per the germline V gene, CDR1 is MNHEY and CDR2 is SVGEGT. J was trimmed by 2 bases and V by 0 bases; bases with no gene match: 13. In DNA, the CDR3 is TGTGCCAGCAGTTACTCGACTACCCTAGCGGGAGCCCTTCCCTACGAGCAGTACTTC. It encodes CASSYSTTLAGALPYEQYF.

This clonotype was detected many times. The chain carries TRBV5-4 and TRBJ1-6; 8 bases agree with TRBD1. The germline CDR1 and CDR2 sequences are SGHNT and YYREEE (reference sequence). J lost 7 bases, V lost 1 base, and 7 bases had no gene match. The length of the CDR3 is 16 residues. This CDR3 reads CASSLPGTGGNSPLHF. CDR3 bases: TGTGCCAGCAGCTTGCCTGGAACAGGGGGGAATTCACCCCTCCACTTT. Combining the CDR3 with reference TRBV5-4 and TRBJ1-6 gives the whole variable domain ETGVTQSPTHLIKTRGQQVTLRCSSQSGHNTVSWYQQALGQGPQFIFQYYREEENGRGNFPPRFSGLQFPNYSSELNVNALELDDSALYLCASSLPGTGGNSPLHFGNGTRLTVT.

This clonotype was picked up a small number of times. The chain has TRBV30 and TRBJ2-4; no definite D call. V was clipped by 1 base and J by 2 bases, with 12 bases between them. The length of the CDR3 is 15 residues. CDR1 is GTSNPN and CDR2 is SVGIG in the germline V gene (reference sequence). The CDR3 here is CAWSGRTRTKNIQYF. CDR3 coding DNA: TGTGCCTGGAGTGGCAGAACAAGGACCAAAAACATTCAGTACTTC.

This clonotype was seen a handful of times. The rearrangement links TRBV13 to TRBJ2-1; 12 bases map to TRBD1. The V gene's germline CDR1 is PRHDT and CDR2 FYEKMQ (reference sequence). Losses at the gene ends were 3 bases for V and 9 bases for J; bases not matched to a gene: 6. CDR3 size: 15 residues. The chain's CDR3 is CASSFRGTGGIEQFF. In DNA form, the CDR3 reads TGTGCCAGCAGCTTCAGAGGGACAGGGGGCATTGAGCAGTTCTTC.

This rearrangement joins TRBV21-1 to TRBJ2-5. TRBV21-1 is listed as a pseudogene. CDR3 length equals 15 residues. The CDR3: CASSKELRTEETQYF. The CDR3 DNA reads TGTGCCAGCAGCAAAGAGCTCCGGACGGAAGAGACCCAGTACTTC.

In its sample, this clonotype was seen many times. The chain employs TRBV6-5 and TRBJ2-1, with D hard to call. Germline loops: CDR1 MNHEY, CDR2 SVGAGI. There are 11 residues in the CDR3. Trimming cost V 0 bases and J 14 bases, with 8 bases left between them. In nucleotides, the CDR3 is TGTGCCAGCAGTTACTCGGGAAGGGAGTTCTTC. It codes for CASSYSGREFF.

The V call is TRBV29-1, the J call TRBJ2-3; the D is unclear. CDR3 length: 14 amino acids. V lost 8 bases, J lost 0 bases, and 15 bases lay in between. Germline loops: CDR1 SQVTM, CDR2 ANQGSEA. The CDR3 loop is CSPGGDPSTDTQYF. The CDR3 nucleotides are TGCAGCCCCGGTGGAGACCCTAGCACAGATACGCAGTATTTT.

This clonotype has at least ten counts. The chain has TRBV20-1 and TRBJ2-5, with 11 positions matching TRBD2. The germline CDR1 and CDR2 sequences are DFQATT and SNEGSKA (reference sequence). The J segment lost 2 bases and the V segment lost 5 bases, leaving 16 bases of the junction unmatched. This CDR3 region has 18 residues. The chain's CDR3 is CSAQPRLAGKAIQETQYF. The CDR3 DNA follows: TGCAGTGCTCAACCTCGACTAGCGGGGAAGGCGATACAAGAGACCCAGTACTTC.

In this sample, this clonotype turned up a few times. The J gene is TRBJ2-7, the V gene TRBV6-8; 7 bases agree with TRBD1. The J segment lost 4 bases and the V segment lost 7 bases, leaving 13 bases of the junction unmatched. Germline CDR1 reads MNHGY; CDR2 reads SAAAGT. This CDR3 region has 15 residues. The CDR3 protein is CASNSRHTGEYEQYV. As DNA, the CDR3 is TGTGCCAGCAATTCGAGGCACACAGGGGAATACGAGCAGTACGTC.

This clonotype was counted at least ten times. This chain connects TRBV15 to TRBJ2-5; D is ambiguous. The CDR3 length is 15 residues. The V end lost 0 bases, the J end lost 5 bases, and 13 bases lay between the germline ends. Germline lookup yields CDR1 LNHNV and CDR2 YYDKDF (reference sequence). This CDR3 reads CATSRDAWAMETQYF. The CDR3 nucleotides read TGTGCCACCAGCAGAGACGCGTGGGCGATGGAGACCCAGTACTTC. The full variable domain, in which reference TRBV15 and TRBJ2-5 provide the parts outside the CDR3, is DAMVIQNPRYQVTQFGKPVTLSCSQTLNHNVMYWYQQKSSQAPKLLFHYYDKDFNNEADTPDNFQSRRPNTSFCFLDIRSPGLGDTAMYLCATSRDAWAMETQYFGPGTRLLVL.

This clonotype was picked up many times. The gene calls are TRBV29-1 and TRBJ2-4; 9 bases line up with TRBD1. The V gene's germline CDR1 is SQVTM and CDR2 ANQGSEA. V dropped 6 bases and J dropped 7; count of bases not matched to a gene: 10. The CDR3 loop spans 14 amino acids. The CDR3 DNA follows: TGCAGCGTGCGAACCGGGACAGGGTCTAACATTCAGTACTTC. This codes for CSVRTGTGSNIQYF.

This chain connects TRBV7-8 to TRBJ2-5, with D possibly called TRBD1 or TRBD2 (5 bases each). V was clipped by 5 bases and J by 9 bases, with 22 bases between them. The CDR3 is made up of 15 amino acids. Germline CDR1 is SGHVS and CDR2 is FQNEAQ. CDR3 sequence: CASSRRDGPPEAQYF. The CDR3 DNA reads as TGTGCCAGCAGCCGAAGGGACGGACCCCCCGAGGCCCAGTACTTC.

The gene calls are TRBV25-1 and TRBJ2-2, with 7 bases that match TRBD1. The CDR3 covers 16 residues. The ends lost 1 base at V and 6 bases at J; junction bases unmatched: 8. Germline assignment: CDR1 MGHDK and CDR2 SYGVNS. CDR3 nucleotide sequence: TGTGCCAGCAGTGAATCACTGACAGGGCAGGCCGGGGAGCTGTTTTTT. It specifies CASSESLTGQAGELFF.

To note about this clonotype: No conserved phenylalanine or tryptophan is present at the end of the CDR3, so a read error is the likely explanation. The DNA is left out, because the CDR3 cannot be placed on it with certainty; the CDR3 is given as TCRdb lists it. The rearrangement uses TRBV4-1 and TRBJ2-1; the D call in the table, TRBD1, was not verified against the DNA. The CDR3 spans 13 amino acids, including both terminal residues. Germline CDR1 is MGHRA and CDR2 is YSYEKL. This chain's CDR3 is CASSQETGQGLFV.

This clonotype was counted ten times or more. This chain links TRBV6-1 with TRBJ1-2; no firm D call. The CDR3 sequence is 13 residues long. Germline V gives CDR1 MNHNS, CDR2 SASEGT. The V end lost 3 bases, the J end lost 2 bases, and 7 bases lay between the germline ends. CDR3 nucleotide sequence: TGTGCCAGCAGTGAGGCGGGGAACTATGGCTACACCTTC. It translates to CASSEAGNYGYTF.

This clonotype was counted at least ten times. This chain links TRBV15 with TRBJ2-7; D is perhaps TRBD1 or TRBD2 (6 bases each). CDR1 and CDR2 (germline): LNHNV, YYDKDF (reference sequence). This CDR3 is built from 13 residues. Between the trimmed V and J ends, which lost 1 base and 12 bases, there was a span of 16 bases. CDR3 in amino acids: CATSRADGGRGYV. CDR3 nucleotide sequence: TGTGCCACCAGCAGAGCAGACGGGGGCAGGGGGTACGTC.

A word on this clonotype: The conserved final phenylalanine or tryptophan is absent from the CDR3, which likely points to a read error. The rearrangement links TRBV24-1 to TRBJ2-3; 7 nucleotides line up with TRBD2. Germline V gene lookup returns CDR1 KGHDR and CDR2 SFDVKD. V gave up 4 bases and J gave up 2 bases; unmatched junction bases: 17. This CDR3 contains 19 residues. The CDR3 DNA sequence: TGTGCCACCAGTGACCGAAGTTCCTCGGGGCGGGGGTTCACAGATACGCAGTATGTT. This translates into CATSDRSSSGRGFTDTQYV.

Note on this clonotype: This may come from a read error, since a much larger clone is one base off. This chain joins TRBV6-1 and TRBJ2-3; possibly TRBD2 for D (5 bases). This CDR3 spans 13 amino acids. V was cut by 5 bases and J by 2 bases, with 8 bases left in between. In germline, CDR1 is MNHNS, CDR2 SASEGT. As DNA, the CDR3 is TGTGCCAGCAGTCCGACTAACACAGATACGCAGTATTTT. Protein: CASSPTNTDTQYF.

This clonotype was observed a few times. The CDR3 coding sequence is TGTGCCAGCAGCCTCGGACAGGCCGAGAATCAGCCCCAGCATTTT. Encoded protein: CASSLGQAENQPQHF. The gene calls are TRBV2 and TRBJ1-5, with 7 bases lining up with TRBD1. The junction had 9 bases not matched to a gene; V was cut back by 6 bases and J by 4 bases. Germline CDR1 SNHLY, CDR2 FYNNEI. This CDR3 has 15 residues.

This clonotype was picked up many times. The rearrangement uses TRBV4-2 and TRBJ2-7, with a weak D call TRBD1 (6 bases). In germline, CDR1 is LGHNA, CDR2 YNFKEQ. The CDR3 covers 14 residues. V was cut by 3 bases and J by 7 bases, with 16 bases left in between. The CDR3 DNA follows: TGTGCCAGCAGCCAGGGGGACACCTTGAGGGAGCAGTACTTC. Protein product: CASSQGDTLREQYF.

This clonotype has a count of ten or more. The chain employs TRBV12-3 or TRBV12-4 and TRBJ2-5; D unresolved. The CDR3 runs 14 residues. V was cut by 7 bases and J by 1 base, with 13 bases left in between. CDR3 sequence: CASTKGIGQETQYF. The CDR3 bases are TGTGCCAGCACCAAAGGGATCGGCCAAGAGACCCAGTACTTC.

The chain employs TRBV6-1 and TRBJ2-7; no reliable D call. From germline, CDR1 is MNHNS and CDR2 SASEGT. This CDR3 has 10 amino acids. This CDR3 reads CAVGSYEQYV. The CDR3 nucleotides read TGTGCAGTCGGTTCCTACGAGCAGTACGTC.

The V gene is TRBV20-1, the J gene TRBJ2-5; 9 bases align to TRBD2. CDR1 DFQATT and CDR2 SNEGSKA come from the germline V gene (reference sequence). V gave up 3 bases and J gave up 4 bases; unmatched junction bases: 12. The CDR3 sequence is 16 residues long. The CDR3 loop reads CSASPGLAGSRETQYF. CDR3 coding DNA: TGCAGTGCTAGTCCCGGGCTAGCGGGAAGTAGAGAGACCCAGTACTTC.

This clonotype was counted a few times. The gene calls are TRBV12-3 or TRBV12-4 and TRBJ2-4; D unresolved. With 6 bases removed from V and 8 bases from J, the gap between germline ends came to 20 bases. This CDR3 has 15 residues. This chain's CDR3 is CASRLRGSISDIQYF. CDR3 coding DNA: TGTGCCAGCAGATTACGTGGTAGCATTTCGGACATTCAGTACTTC.

This chain links TRBV6-1 with TRBJ2-1; D is possibly TRBD2 (6 bases). Looked up from germline, CDR1 is MNHNS and CDR2 is SASEGT. This CDR3 contains 15 residues. V gave up 8 bases and J gave up 4 bases, with 18 bases separating them. For the CDR3, the DNA is TGTGCCAGCCACATCTCAGCGGGTCAATACAATGAGCAGTTCTTC. It codes for CASHISAGQYNEQFF.

This clonotype was observed a few times. This sequence joins TRBV29-1 and TRBJ2-7; possible D gene TRBD1, 7 bases. The CDR3 is made up of 15 amino acids. Germline CDR1 reads SQVTM; CDR2 reads ANQGSEA. V lost 7 bases, J lost 3 bases, and 22 bases lay in between. The CDR3 sequence: CSASGGLPGGYEQYF. In DNA form, the CDR3 reads TGCAGCGCCTCAGGGGGGCTACCTGGGGGCTACGAGCAGTACTTC.

This sequence joins TRBV4-2 and TRBJ2-2; D ambiguous. V was clipped by 1 base and J by 2 bases, with 8 bases between them. Germline CDR1 reads LGHNA; CDR2 reads YNFKEQ. The CDR3 covers 15 residues. The CDR3 is CASSQAAQNTGELFF. CDR3 sequence (DNA): TGTGCCAGCAGCCAAGCAGCCCAAAACACCGGGGAGCTGTTTTTT.

This clonotype was observed a handful of times. This sequence joins TRBV20-1 and TRBJ2-1; tentatively, D is TRBD1 (5 bases). Germline lookup yields CDR1 DFQATT and CDR2 SNEGSKA (reference sequence). The CDR3 runs to 14 residues. The CDR3 bases are TGCAGAGGGGTAAAGCCTCTTTTAGTCCATGAGCAGTTCTTC. Translation: CRGVKPLLVHEQFF.

This clonotype was recorded many times. The chain employs TRBV20-1 and TRBJ2-1; TRBD1 aligns across 9 bases. Losses at the gene ends were 6 bases for V and 4 bases for J; bases not matched to a gene: 16. The CDR3 consists of 17 residues. Looked up from germline, CDR1 is DFQATT and CDR2 is SNEGSKA (reference sequence). Written as DNA, the CDR3 is TGCAGTGCCCGAGGGACAGGGAATGGTTGGGGTTACAATGAGCAGTTCTTC. It translates to CSARGTGNGWGYNEQFF.